The present TCR beta chain was sequenced within a study of control samples from healthy donors and cancer patients. Clones were sequenced by immunoSEQ multiplex PCR, and TCRdb holds only the in-frame ones, with some missing. The repertoire has 100,000 to 120,000 clones, 83% of them found once; the top ten carry less than 15%. This clone was found a few times. Material for sequencing was blood. This receptor was taken from a woman aged 45-65 years in good health.

DNA of the CDR3: TGCGCCAGCAGCCCTCAGGGGGCCGCGAACACTGAAGCTTTCTTT. Protein: CASSPQGAANTEAFF. The chain combines TRBV5-1 with TRBJ1-1; 8 positions match TRBD1. The CDR3 is made up of 15 amino acids. Germline V gives CDR1 SGHRS, CDR2 YFSETQ. Losses at the gene ends were 4 bases for V and 1 base for J; bases not matched to a gene: 6.